The source of this TCR beta chain is a study of cytotoxic CD8 clonotypes in ibrutinib-treated CLL. Study-level information: Enrolment comprised approximately 10 relapsed/refractory and over 14 treatment-naive patients; roughly 18 were IGHV unmutated. Response sampling came at median 12 months of treatment, ranging 6 to 36 months. Average yields of 255,043 productive templates and 80,000 to 100,000 productive rearrangements characterized the samples. Study-wide results and limits: T-cell clonality at baseline went above that of age-matched healthy donors and rose and fell with circulating CD8+ T-cell counts.

On this clone itself: What it binds is unknown.

Using immunoSEQ multiplex PCR, the repertoire was profiled, and TCRdb retains in-frame clones only, with some absent. The table records hundreds of thousands of clones, about four fifths of them present only once. Source: PBMCs, taken after 12 months of ibrutinib treatment. The sequence derives from a human donor with chronic lymphocytic leukemia.

The CDR3 protein is CASSLAGAEYGQYF. As DNA, the CDR3 is TGCGCCAGCAGCTTAGCGGGGGCAGAGTATGGCCAGTACTTC. The chain has TRBV5-1 and TRBJ2-5; 8 bases align to TRBD2. The CDR3 is 14 amino acids. Germline-derived CDR1 and CDR2 are SGHRS and YFSETQ. Trimming removed 2 bases from V and 10 bases from J; junction bases left unmatched: 10.